This T cell receptor (beta chain) is from a study of blood T cell repertoires in COVID-19. How the authors handled the data: For nucleated cells, counts were estimated from reference gene primer amplification. Assay: immunoSEQ multiplex PCR; the TCRdb copy retains only in-frame clones and omits some. V and J calls and clone size are those listed in that table; D and trimming were worked out from the DNA. Of hundreds of thousands of clones in the sample, around 90% were seen once. V dropped 6 bases and J dropped 4 bases, with 6 bases sitting between them. The CDR3 has 11 residues. The germline V gene has CDR1 SNHLY and CDR2 FYNNEI.

This TCR came from a woman in her late teens or twenties with acute COVID-19. Material for sequencing was PBMCs or T cells enriched from blood (not recorded which). The chain carries TRBV2 and TRBJ1-2, with D uncertain. CDR3 nucleotides: TGTGCCAGCAGCTACGGCTATGGCTACACCTTC. Encoded protein: CASSYGYGYTF.